This T cell receptor (beta chain) was retrieved from a study of shared clonotypes between healthy human individuals. Germline values: CDR1 SGHVS, CDR2 FQNEAQ. This CDR3 comprises 14 residues. Trimming took off 2 bases at V and 2 bases at J, with 10 bases between the two ends. The assay was immunoSEQ multiplex PCR, and TCRdb's table has in-frame clones only and misses some. The data show almost 700,000 clones, under 95% seen once. Naive CD8 cells comprised CD45RO-negative, CCR7-positively selected cells, excluding terminally differentiated effector memory CD45RA+ cells. The V and J genes are TRBV7-8 and TRBJ2-7; possibly TRBD1 for D (6 bases). The sample consisted of naive CD8+ T cells sorted from blood. The source of this sequence is a man between 25 and 39 years old in good health. This CDR3 reads CASSLRQAAYEQYF. Here the CDR3 DNA reads TGTGCCAGCAGCTTAAGACAGGCAGCCTACGAGCAGTACTTC.